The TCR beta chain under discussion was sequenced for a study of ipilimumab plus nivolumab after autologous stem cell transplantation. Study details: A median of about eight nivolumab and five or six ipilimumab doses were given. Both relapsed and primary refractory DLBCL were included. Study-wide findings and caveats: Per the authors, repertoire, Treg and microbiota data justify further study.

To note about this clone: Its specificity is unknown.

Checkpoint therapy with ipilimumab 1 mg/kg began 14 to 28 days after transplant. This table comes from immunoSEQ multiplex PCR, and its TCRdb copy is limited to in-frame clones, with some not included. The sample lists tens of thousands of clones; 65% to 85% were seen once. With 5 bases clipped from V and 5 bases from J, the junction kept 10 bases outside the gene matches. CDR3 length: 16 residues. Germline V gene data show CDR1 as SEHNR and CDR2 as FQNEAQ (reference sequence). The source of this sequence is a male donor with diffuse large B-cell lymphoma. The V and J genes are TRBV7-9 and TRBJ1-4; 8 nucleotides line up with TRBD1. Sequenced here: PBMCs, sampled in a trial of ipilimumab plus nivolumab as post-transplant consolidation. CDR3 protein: CASSRRGQGQNEKLFF. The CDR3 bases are TGTGCCAGCAGCCGTCGAGGACAGGGACAAAATGAAAAACTGTTTTTT. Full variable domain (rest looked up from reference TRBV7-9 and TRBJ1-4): DTGVSQNPRHKITKRGQNVTFRCDPISEHNRLYWYRQTLGQGPEFLTYFQNEAQLEKSRLLSDRFSAERPKGSFSTLEIQRTEQGDSAMYLCASSRRGQGQNEKLFFGSGTQLSVL.